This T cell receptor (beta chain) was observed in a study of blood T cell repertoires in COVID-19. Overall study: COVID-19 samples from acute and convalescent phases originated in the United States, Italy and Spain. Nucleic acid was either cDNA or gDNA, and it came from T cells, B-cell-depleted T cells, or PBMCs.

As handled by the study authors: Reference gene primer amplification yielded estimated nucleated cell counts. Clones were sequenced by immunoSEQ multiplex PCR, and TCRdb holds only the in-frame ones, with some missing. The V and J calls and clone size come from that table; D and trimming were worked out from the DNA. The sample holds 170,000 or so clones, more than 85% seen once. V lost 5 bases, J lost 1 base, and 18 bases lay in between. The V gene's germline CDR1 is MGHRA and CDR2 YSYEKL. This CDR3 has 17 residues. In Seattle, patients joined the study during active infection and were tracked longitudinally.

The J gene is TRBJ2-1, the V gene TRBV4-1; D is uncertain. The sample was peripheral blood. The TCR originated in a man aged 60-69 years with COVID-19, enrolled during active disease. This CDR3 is CASSSRARHQSYNEQFF. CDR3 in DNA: TGCGCCAGCAGCTCCCGAGCTCGACACCAATCCTACAATGAGCAGTTCTTC.